Below are 20 T cell receptor beta chains sequenced from a single sample in a study of regulatory and conventional T cells in RAG deficiency. Measured with immunoSEQ multiplex PCR; TCRdb has only the in-frame clones, and not every one. Among roughly 29,000 clones listed, 75% to 95% were seen once. Blood CD4+ CD25-high CD127-low regulatory T cells supplied the genomic DNA template. In addition, the sample was reused for a study of regulatory T cells. This second study notes: The PCR used 52 TRBV and 13 TRBJ primers.

Input material: Tregs sorted from blood. These receptors were taken from a human donor in good health.

V gene TRBV11-3 combines with J gene TRBJ2-3, with D tentatively TRBD2 (6 bases). This CDR3 contains 12 residues. Germline V gives CDR1 SGHNT, CDR2 YENEEA. V was shortened by 0 bases and J by 12 bases, with 10 bases between the two germline ends. For the CDR3, the DNA is TGTGCCAGCAGCTTAGACCGGAGGGTTCAGTATTTT. This encodes CASSLDRRVQYF.

The rearrangement links TRBV6-1 to TRBJ1-1; the D gene is possibly TRBD1 (6 bases). Deletions cut 6 bases from V and 9 bases from J, with 14 bases between. CDR1 is MNHNS and CDR2 is SASEGT in the germline V gene. The CDR3 covers 12 residues. The CDR3, as DNA: TGTGCCAGCAGAGCCGGACAGAGTAAAGCTTTCTTT. It is translated as CASRAGQSKAFF.

The chain is built from TRBV23-1 and TRBJ2-1; the match to TRBD2 covers 8 bases. TRBV23-1 has ORF status, its function being uncertain. J was trimmed by 9 bases and V by 9 bases; bases with no gene match: 13. The CDR3 has 14 residues. The CDR3 loop is CASNPCRGGVEQFF. The CDR3 nucleotides are TGCGCCAGTAACCCTTGTCGGGGGGGCGTTGAGCAGTTCTTC.

The rearrangement joins TRBV7-9 to TRBJ1-1; D gene ambiguous. The germline V gene has CDR1 SEHNR and CDR2 FQNEAQ (reference sequence). The CDR3 runs 15 residues. Trimming pared 3 bases from V and 5 bases from J, leaving 16 bases between. CDR3 DNA sequence: TGTGCCAGCAGCTTCTCTCGAGGGCTAGGGACTGAAGCTTTCTTT. It is translated as CASSFSRGLGTEAFF.

The rearrangement links TRBV5-1 to TRBJ2-7; 9 nucleotides align to TRBD1. Per germline, CDR1 SGHRS and CDR2 YFSETQ. This CDR3 contains 16 residues. V lost 5 bases and J lost 3; bases outside the gene matches: 12. The CDR3 nucleotides read TGCGCCAGCAGGTCGACCAGGACAGGGGCCGACTACGAGCAGTACTTC. Residues: CASRSTRTGADYEQYF.

The chain is built from TRBV4-2 and TRBJ1-2, with a tentative D call TRBD1 (5 bases). CDR3 length: 12 residues. Trimming removed 0 bases at V and 11 bases at J, with 10 bases between. The germline V gene has CDR1 LGHNA and CDR2 YNFKEQ. CDR3 region: CASSQDRGRYTF. The CDR3 DNA follows: TGTGCCAGCAGCCAAGATCGGGGCCGGTACACCTTC.

The chain uses TRBV7-3 and TRBJ2-7; tentatively, D is TRBD1 (6 bases). Germline V gives CDR1 SGHTA, CDR2 FQGTGA. The CDR3 runs to 14 residues. V was shortened by 1 base and J by 3 bases, with 10 bases between the two germline ends. CDR3 in DNA: TGTGCCAGCAGCTTAAACCAGGACAGCTACGAGCAGTACTTC. Protein: CASSLNQDSYEQYF.

V usage is TRBV19 and J usage is TRBJ2-1; 7 bases fit TRBD2. Germline-derived CDR1 and CDR2 are LNHDA and SQIVND (reference sequence). J was trimmed by 6 bases and V by 8 bases; bases with no gene match: 13. The CDR3 extends over 15 amino acids. CDR3 bases: TGTGCCAGTCGGGTTTGGGGCGGGGGTATCAATGAGCAGTTCTTC. Translated: CASRVWGGGINEQFF.

The chain carries TRBV2 and TRBJ1-2, with a weak D call TRBD1 (6 bases). The CDR3 is 13 residues long. CDR1 and CDR2 from the germline V gene are SNHLY and FYNNEI. V lost 4 bases and J 4 bases, leaving 10 bases between the germline ends. CDR3 protein: CASSVTGLYGYTF. The CDR3 DNA is TGTGCCAGCAGTGTTACAGGGCTCTATGGCTACACCTTC.

The count of this clone is one. The chain joins TRBV11-3 to TRBJ2-5; 9 nucleotides line up with TRBD1. The CDR3 spans 15 residues. Germline lookup yields CDR1 SGHNT and CDR2 YENEEA. With V trimmed by 3 bases and J by 2 bases, 4 bases remained unmatched. CDR3 protein: CASSFGTGRQETQYF. Here the CDR3 DNA reads TGTGCCAGCAGCTTCGGGACAGGGAGGCAAGAGACCCAGTACTTC.

The V gene is TRBV14, the J gene TRBJ1-1; tentative D call: TRBD1 (6 bases). The CDR3 length is 14 residues. Germline assignment: CDR1 SGHDN and CDR2 FVKESK. Trimming stripped 5 bases from V and 4 bases from J, with 14 bases between. The DNA for the CDR3 is TGTGCCAGCAGCATTGGACAGTTTGTCACTGAAGCTTTCTTT. It yields the protein CASSIGQFVTEAFF.

This chain connects TRBV19 to TRBJ2-3; D ambiguous. The length of the CDR3 is 21 residues. Trimming removed 5 bases from V and 4 bases from J, with 34 bases in between. CDR1 and CDR2 from the germline V gene are LNHDA and SQIVND (reference sequence). The CDR3 loop reads CASSSPWRGPRSGRVADTQYF. The CDR3 coding sequence is TGTGCCAGTAGTTCACCGTGGAGAGGCCCCAGATCCGGCAGAGTCGCAGATACGCAGTATTTT.

V usage is TRBV29-1 and J usage is TRBJ2-7; D is unclear. The CDR3 consists of 11 residues. Germline V lookup: CDR1 SQVTM, CDR2 ANQGSEA. The ends were cut back, 2 bases at V and 6 bases at J, with 8 bases in the middle. The DNA of the CDR3 is TGCAGCGTTGAAAGGGCTTCCGAGCAGTACTTC. This codes for CSVERASEQYF.

The chain employs TRBV27 and TRBJ1-6; no definite D call. The CDR3 is 15 residues long. V lost 2 bases to trimming and J lost 10 bases, with 15 bases between them. Germline values: CDR1 MNHEY, CDR2 SMNVEV (reference sequence). The CDR3 region is CASSLGNTRRSPLHF. Here the CDR3 DNA reads TGTGCCAGCAGTTTAGGTAACACCCGCCGCTCACCCCTCCACTTT.

The V and J genes are TRBV7-8 and TRBJ2-2, with D possibly TRBD1 on 6 matching bases. V lost 1 base and J lost 6, with 18 bases in between. Germline CDR1 reads SGHVS; CDR2 reads FQNEAQ. The CDR3 is 17 amino acids. CDR3 in amino acids: CASSLGFRQAGSGELFF. The CDR3 DNA reads as TGTGCCAGCAGCTTAGGGTTTAGACAGGCTGGCTCCGGGGAGCTGTTTTTT.

The chain has TRBV10-3 and TRBJ1-3; weak D call: TRBD1 (5 bases). From germline, CDR1 is ENHRY and CDR2 SYGVKD. Trimming stripped 4 bases from V and 7 bases from J, with 14 bases between. The CDR3 length is 14 residues. CDR3 nucleotides: TGTGCCATCAGTGGGGACCTGGTTCGTAACACCATATATTTT. It codes for CAISGDLVRNTIYF.

The rearrangement links TRBV18 to TRBJ2-7; possibly TRBD1 or TRBD2 for D (5 bases each). V lost 5 bases and J 2 bases, leaving 16 bases between the germline ends. The CDR3 consists of 15 residues. Germline V gene data show CDR1 as KGHSH and CDR2 as LQKENI. The chain's CDR3 is CASSKSGTATYEQYF. In DNA, the CDR3 is TGTGCCAGCTCAAAATCTGGGACGGCTACCTACGAGCAGTACTTC.

This chain uses TRBV25-1 with TRBJ2-1; 8 bases match TRBD1. The CDR3 loop spans 15 amino acids. The germline gives CDR1 MGHDK, CDR2 SYGVNS. V was clipped by 6 bases and J by 4 bases; unmatched bases: 8. The CDR3 bases are TGTGCCAGCAGCAGGACAGGGCGAGGGTACAATGAGCAGTTCTTC. Protein sequence: CASSRTGRGYNEQFF.

V is TRBV5-1 and J is TRBJ2-3, with TRBD1 matching over 8 bases. Per germline, CDR1 SGHRS and CDR2 YFSETQ. Trimming cost V 6 bases and J 4 bases; bases outside gene matches: 7. There are 14 residues in the CDR3. The CDR3 reads CASTDRGSADTQYF. CDR3 in DNA: TGCGCCAGCACTGACAGGGGCAGCGCAGATACGCAGTATTTT.

V and J are TRBV30 and TRBJ1-1; TRBD1 aligns across 9 bases. The CDR3 extends over 12 amino acids. J lost 4 bases, V lost 8 bases, and 5 bases had no gene match. Germline V gives CDR1 GTSNPN, CDR2 SVGIG (reference sequence). In DNA, the CDR3 is TGTGCCCGGGACAGGGTGGGCACTGAAGCTTTCTTT. Translated: CARDRVGTEAFF.